The 20 T cell receptor beta chains given below trace back to one sample, sequenced in a study of blood T cell repertoires in COVID-19. Profiled with immunoSEQ multiplex PCR; TCRdb holds only in-frame clones, not every one. The data show some 490,000 clones, 70% to 90% seen once. Sequences were obtained from PBMCs or T cells enriched from blood (not recorded which). The receptor set was obtained from a woman aged 55-70 years who had recovered from COVID-19.

The V call is TRBV19, the J call TRBJ2-5, with 9 bases matching TRBD1. This CDR3 contains 12 residues. V lost 3 bases, J lost 14 bases, and 7 bases stayed unmatched. Germline-derived CDR1 and CDR2 are LNHDA and SQIVND (reference sequence). CDR3 in DNA: TGTGCCAGTAGTATTACCTGGGACAGGGTTTACTTC. This gives the protein CASSITWDRVYF. Together with reference TRBV19 and TRBJ2-5, the CDR3 gives the full variable domain: DGGITQSPKYLFRKEGQNVTLSCEQNLNHDAMYWYRQDPGQGLRLIYYSQIVNDFQKGDIAEGYSVSREKKESFPLTVTSAQKNPTAFYLCASSITWDRVYFGPGTRLLVL.

The V call is TRBV5-1, the J call TRBJ2-2; 9 bases fit TRBD1. The CDR3 is made up of 16 amino acids. Per the germline V gene, CDR1 is SGHRS and CDR2 is YFSETQ. Trimming removed 0 bases from V and 4 bases from J; junction bases left unmatched: 4. This chain's CDR3 is CASSLAGTGSTGELFF. DNA of the CDR3: TGCGCCAGCAGCTTGGCCGGGACAGGGTCCACCGGGGAGCTGTTTTTT.

The chain links TRBV4-1 to TRBJ2-3; D perhaps matches TRBD2 (5 bases). The CDR3 runs to 16 residues. The V gene lost 0 bases and the J gene lost 5 bases, with 15 bases spanning the gap. Germline V gives CDR1 MGHRA, CDR2 YSYEKL. In nucleotides, the CDR3 is TGCGCCAGCAGCCAAGAGGAGAGTAGAGGAGGAGATACGCAGTATTTT. It specifies CASSQEESRGGDTQYF.

The V gene is TRBV27, the J gene TRBJ1-6; the match to TRBD1 covers 10 bases. The CDR3 is made up of 16 amino acids. The V segment lost 5 bases and the J segment 5 bases; nucleotides outside the gene matches: 6. CDR1 is MNHEY and CDR2 is SMNVEV in the germline V gene (reference sequence). This CDR3 is CASSVDRGPDNSPLHF. The CDR3 coding sequence is TGTGCCAGCAGTGTAGACAGGGGGCCCGATAATTCACCCCTCCACTTT.

The gene calls are TRBV27 and TRBJ2-7; 11 bases are a match to TRBD2. Trimming took 0 bases from V and 4 from J; bases not matched to a gene: 2. From germline, CDR1 is MNHEY and CDR2 SMNVEV (reference sequence). The CDR3 is 15 residues long. The DNA for the CDR3 is TGTGCCAGCAGTTTATCCATAGCGGGGGGGTACGAGCAGTACTTC. Amino acids: CASSLSIAGGYEQYF.

The rearrangement uses TRBV5-1 and TRBJ2-1; 7 bases map to TRBD2. CDR1 and CDR2 (germline): SGHRS, YFSETQ. The ends lost 4 bases at V and 6 bases at J; junction bases unmatched: 1. The CDR3 runs 12 residues. The CDR3 region is CASSASGNEQFF. The CDR3 DNA follows: TGCGCCAGCAGCGCTAGCGGCAATGAGCAGTTCTTC.

J is TRBJ2-7 and V is TRBV20-1; no firm D call. The germline gives CDR1 DFQATT, CDR2 SNEGSKA (reference sequence). This CDR3 has 11 residues. Trimming stripped 3 bases from V and 5 bases from J, with 8 bases between. As DNA, the CDR3 is TGCAGTGCTAGGGTCAGTCACGAGCAGTACTTC. It specifies CSARVSHEQYF.

The chain links TRBV18 to TRBJ2-1, with D possibly being TRBD1 (5 bases). This CDR3 spans 14 amino acids. CDR1 and CDR2 from the germline V gene are KGHSH and LQKENI. With 3 bases removed from V and 0 bases from J, the gap between germline ends came to 6 bases. The CDR3 is CASSPTDSYNEQFF. As DNA, the CDR3 is TGTGCCAGCTCACCGACAGACTCCTACAATGAGCAGTTCTTC.

This chain uses TRBV7-9 with TRBJ1-1, with D possibly TRBD1 on 5 matching bases. Looked up from germline, CDR1 is SEHNR and CDR2 is FQNEAQ (reference sequence). Trimming removed 3 bases from V and 4 bases from J, with 12 bases in between. The length of the CDR3 is 14 residues. CDR3 amino acids: CASSFTGAGTEAFF. The CDR3 region has the DNA TGTGCCAGCAGCTTTACAGGTGCCGGCACTGAAGCTTTCTTT.

The chain links TRBV6-2 or TRBV6-3 to TRBJ2-3, with TRBD2 identical over 10 bases. V shed 6 bases and J 2 bases; nucleotides not matched to a gene: 5. The CDR3 runs 15 residues. Germline V gene data show CDR1 as MNHEY and CDR2 as SVGEGT. CDR3 in amino acids: CASSTSGGATDTQYF. The CDR3 DNA is TGTGCCAGCAGCACCAGCGGGGGGGCCACAGATACGCAGTATTTT.

This clone showed up just a few times. The chain uses TRBV7-9 and TRBJ1-2; D perhaps matches TRBD1 (5 bases). V was clipped by 4 bases and J by 6 bases, with 12 bases between them. This CDR3 contains 13 residues. The germline CDR1 and CDR2 sequences are SEHNR and FQNEAQ (reference sequence). Here the CDR3 reads CASSSVAGHGYTF. The CDR3 DNA sequence: TGTGCCAGCAGCTCCGTCGCGGGGCATGGCTACACCTTC.

V gene TRBV24-1 combines with J gene TRBJ1-2; possible D gene TRBD1, 5 bases. Trimming removed 5 bases from V and 2 bases from J, with 11 bases in between. This CDR3 comprises 14 residues. Germline CDR1 and CDR2: KGHDR and SFDVKD. The CDR3, as DNA: TGTGCCACCAGTGGACAGTTTCTAAACTATGGCTACACCTTC. This encodes CATSGQFLNYGYTF.

The chain is built from TRBV24-1 and TRBJ1-5; D gene uncertain. CDR3 length equals 14 residues. Germline loops: CDR1 KGHDR, CDR2 SFDVKD. V gave up 9 bases and J gave up 1 base, with 12 bases separating them. The CDR3 reads CATAPTESNQPQHF. CDR3 nucleotide sequence: TGTGCCACCGCTCCTACAGAGAGCAATCAGCCCCAGCATTTT.

This clone was found once. The CDR3 here is CASSQERGGGYTF. The DNA for the CDR3 is TGCGCCAGCAGCCAAGAAAGGGGTGGTGGCTACACCTTC. The chain recombines TRBV4-1 with TRBJ1-2, with a possible D match to TRBD1 (5 bases). The length of the CDR3 is 13 residues. The germline CDR1 and CDR2 sequences are MGHRA and YSYEKL. Trimming took 0 bases from V and 7 from J, leaving 9 bases between them.

The chain recombines TRBV2 with TRBJ1-6, with 8 bases that match TRBD1. The ends lost 6 bases at V and 6 bases at J; junction bases unmatched: 7. Germline V gene sequence: CDR1 SNHLY, CDR2 FYNNEI. This CDR3 spans 15 amino acids. CDR3 bases: TGTGCCAGCAGCGTGGACAGGGCGAGTAATTCACCCCTCCACTTT. Protein: CASSVDRASNSPLHF.

The V gene is TRBV4-1, the J gene TRBJ1-1; 7 bases match TRBD1. The length of the CDR3 is 17 residues. The trim removed 1 base at V and 0 bases at J, leaving 8 bases unmatched. CDR1 MGHRA and CDR2 YSYEKL come from the germline V gene. The CDR3, as DNA: TGCGCCAGCAGCCAAGGAGGGACAGCACTCATGAACACTGAAGCTTTCTTT. It translates to CASSQGGTALMNTEAFF.

A remark on this clone: Its ends do not fully match the called genes, so a read error is possible. The chain couples TRBV7-7 to TRBJ1-4, with a weak D call TRBD1 (5 bases). Germline CDR1 SSHAT, CDR2 FNYEAQ (reference sequence). The CDR3 covers 16 residues. CDR3: CASSLIVGTNNEKLFF. The CDR3 DNA sequence: TGTGCTAGCAGCTTGATTGTTGGGACTAATAATGAAAAACTGTTTTTT.

CDR3 nucleotides: TGTGCCACCAGTGATTTGCCCGGGACTACCACAGATACGCAGTATTTT. It codes for CATSDLPGTTTDTQYF. The chain employs TRBV24-1 and TRBJ2-3; 7 bases are shared with TRBD2. The ends lost 0 bases at V and 2 bases at J; junction bases unmatched: 4. The germline gives CDR1 KGHDR, CDR2 SFDVKD. The CDR3 sequence is 16 residues long.

This clone was found many times. The chain links TRBV28 to TRBJ1-3; D gene uncertain. CDR1 is MDHEN, CDR2 SYDVKM, per germline. Between the trimmed V and J ends, which lost 3 bases and 4 bases, there was a span of 4 bases. The CDR3 spans 12 residues. CDR3 residues: CASSFMGNTIYF. Written as DNA, the CDR3 is TGTGCCAGCAGTTTTATGGGAAACACCATATATTTT.

The chain has TRBV28 and TRBJ1-2, with D maybe TRBD1 (5 bases). Germline CDR1 is MDHEN and CDR2 is SYDVKM. This CDR3 contains 15 residues. V lost 8 bases and J lost 4, with 20 bases in between. The CDR3 protein is CASQYGGGSGYGYTF. The CDR3 region has the DNA TGTGCCAGCCAATACGGGGGGGGTTCAGGCTATGGCTACACCTTC.